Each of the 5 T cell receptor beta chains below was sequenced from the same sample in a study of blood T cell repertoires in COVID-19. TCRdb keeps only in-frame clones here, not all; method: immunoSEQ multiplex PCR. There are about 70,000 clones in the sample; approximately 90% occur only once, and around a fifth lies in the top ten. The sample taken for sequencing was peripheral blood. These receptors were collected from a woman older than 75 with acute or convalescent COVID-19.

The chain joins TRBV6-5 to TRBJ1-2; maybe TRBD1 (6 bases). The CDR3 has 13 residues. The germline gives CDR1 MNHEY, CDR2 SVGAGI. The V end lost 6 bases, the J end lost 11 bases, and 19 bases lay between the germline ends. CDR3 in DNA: TGTGCCAGCAGCCAAACTACCGGGACATCTTACACCTTC. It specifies CASSQTTGTSYTF.

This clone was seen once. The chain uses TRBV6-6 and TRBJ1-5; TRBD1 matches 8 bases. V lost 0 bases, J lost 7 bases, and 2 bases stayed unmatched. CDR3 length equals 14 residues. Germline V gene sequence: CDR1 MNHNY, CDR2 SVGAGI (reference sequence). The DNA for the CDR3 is TGTGCCAGCAGTTACTCGGACAGGGCCCAGCCCCAGCATTTT. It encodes CASSYSDRAQPQHF.

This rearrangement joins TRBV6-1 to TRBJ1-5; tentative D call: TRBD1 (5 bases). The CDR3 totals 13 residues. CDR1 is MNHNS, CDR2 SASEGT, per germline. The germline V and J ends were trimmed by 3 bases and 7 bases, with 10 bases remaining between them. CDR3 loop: CASSEGTLQPQHF. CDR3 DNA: TGTGCCAGCAGTGAGGGGACTTTGCAGCCCCAGCATTTT.

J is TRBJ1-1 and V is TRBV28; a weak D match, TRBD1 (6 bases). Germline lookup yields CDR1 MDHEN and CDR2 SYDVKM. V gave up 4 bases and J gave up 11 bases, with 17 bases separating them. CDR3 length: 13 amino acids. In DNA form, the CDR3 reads TGTGCCAGCAGTTCCCCGGGGGGCGCAGGGGCTTTCTTT. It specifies CASSSPGGAGAFF.

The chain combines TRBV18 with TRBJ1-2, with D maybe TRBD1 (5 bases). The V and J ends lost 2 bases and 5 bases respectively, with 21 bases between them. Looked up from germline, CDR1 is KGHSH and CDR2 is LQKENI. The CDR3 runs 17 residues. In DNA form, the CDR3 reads TGTGCCAGCTCACCAGCTCCAGGGTGGTTGGGGAAATATGGCTACACCTTC. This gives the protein CASSPAPGWLGKYGYTF.